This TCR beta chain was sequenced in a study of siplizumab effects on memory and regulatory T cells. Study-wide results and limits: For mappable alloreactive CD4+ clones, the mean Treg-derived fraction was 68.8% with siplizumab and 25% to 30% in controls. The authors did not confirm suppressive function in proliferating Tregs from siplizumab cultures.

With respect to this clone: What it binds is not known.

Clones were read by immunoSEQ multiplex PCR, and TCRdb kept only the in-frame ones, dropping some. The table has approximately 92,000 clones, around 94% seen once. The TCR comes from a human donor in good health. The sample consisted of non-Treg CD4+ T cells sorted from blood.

The CDR3 DNA follows: TGTGCCACCAGCAGAGGGGGGGGTACCTACGAGCAGTACTTC. Protein: CATSRGGGTYEQYF. This rearrangement joins TRBV15 to TRBJ2-7; 7 bases align to TRBD2. Looked up from germline, CDR1 is LNHNV and CDR2 is YYDKDF (reference sequence). J was trimmed by 2 bases and V by 1 base; bases with no gene match: 2. The length of the CDR3 is 14 residues.